This TCR beta chain comes out of a study of cytotoxic CD8 clonotypes in ibrutinib-treated CLL. Overall study context: Response samples came after a median approximately twelve months of treatment, range 6 to 36.

The CDR3 contains 11 residues. The V gene's germline CDR1 is SGHTA and CDR2 FQGNSA. The V end lost 5 bases, the J end lost 10 bases, and 11 bases lay between the germline ends. Sequencing was performed with immunoSEQ multiplex PCR; in TCRdb, only in-frame clones are kept and a portion is missing. The data contain about 120,000 clones, approximately 56% of them singletons. The J gene is TRBJ1-1, the V gene TRBV7-2; no firm D call. This receptor was identified in a human donor with chronic lymphocytic leukemia. The sample consisted of PBMCs, taken after 24 months of ibrutinib treatment. The CDR3 loop is CASSLRDVAFF. DNA of the CDR3: TGTGCCAGCAGCCTCAGAGACGTAGCTTTCTTT.